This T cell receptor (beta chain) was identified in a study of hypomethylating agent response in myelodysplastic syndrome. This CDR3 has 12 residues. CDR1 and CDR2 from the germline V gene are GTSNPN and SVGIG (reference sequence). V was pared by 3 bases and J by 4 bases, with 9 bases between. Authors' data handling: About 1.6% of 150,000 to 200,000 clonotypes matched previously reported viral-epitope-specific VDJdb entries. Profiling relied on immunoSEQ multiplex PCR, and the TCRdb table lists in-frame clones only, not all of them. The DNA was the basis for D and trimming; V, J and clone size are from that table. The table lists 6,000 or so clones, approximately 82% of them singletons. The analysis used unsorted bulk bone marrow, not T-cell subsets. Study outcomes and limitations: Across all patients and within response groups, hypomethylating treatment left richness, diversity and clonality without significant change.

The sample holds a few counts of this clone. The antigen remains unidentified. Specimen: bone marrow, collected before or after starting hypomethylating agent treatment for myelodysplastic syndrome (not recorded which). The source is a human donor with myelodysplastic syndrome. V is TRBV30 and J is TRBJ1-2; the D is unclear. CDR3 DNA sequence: TGTGCCTGGAGCCGGGGAGGCTATGGCTACACCTTC. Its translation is CAWSRGGYGYTF.